The 31 T cell receptor beta chains presented below share a single source sample, sequenced in a study of vaccination effects on CD4 cells after COVID-19. Antigen specificity for these receptors is unknown. Assay used: immunoSEQ multiplex PCR; TCRdb lists only in-frame clones, some missing. Of nearly 25,000 clones in the sample, approximately 69% were seen once. The ViraFEST assay expanded antigen-specific CD4+ T cells with viral peptide pools before sequencing. CD4+ T cells were isolated after less than 13 days of culture. Either the BNT162b2 or mRNA-1273 vaccine was given to participants in two doses. The sequences come from CD4+ T cells from PBMCs cultured with SARS-CoV-2 spike peptides, collected after COVID-19 vaccination. These receptors were collected from a human donor who received a COVID-19 vaccine.

This chain connects TRBV7-8 to TRBJ2-3; 13 bases map to TRBD2. The V gene's germline CDR1 is SGHVS and CDR2 FQNEAQ. V trimming: 3 bases; J trimming: 2 bases; junction bases outside the gene matches: 14. CDR3 length equals 20 residues. The CDR3 nucleotides read TGTGCCAGCAGCTTCACGGGGGGACTAGCGGGGCGGGGGGACACAGATACGCAGTATTTT. Protein product: CASSFTGGLAGRGDTDTQYF.

The chain links TRBV7-9 to TRBJ2-3; 7 bases agree with TRBD1. V lost 4 bases, J lost 2 bases, and 3 bases stayed unmatched. The CDR3 sequence is 14 residues long. The germline V gene has CDR1 SEHNR and CDR2 FQNEAQ (reference sequence). The CDR3 spells CASSWDSTTDTQYF. CDR3 DNA: TGTGCCAGCAGCTGGGACAGCACCACAGATACGCAGTATTTT.

The chain links TRBV5-1 to TRBJ1-2; 9 bases agree with TRBD1. The CDR3 extends over 16 amino acids. V shed 5 bases, J shed 5 bases, and the junction held 13 bases outside the gene matches. Looked up from germline, CDR1 is SGHRS and CDR2 is YFSETQ. The CDR3 sequence: CASSEPGQGPSYGYTF. Written as DNA, the CDR3 is TGCGCCAGCAGTGAACCGGGACAGGGTCCTTCTTATGGCTACACCTTC.

This chain uses TRBV1 with TRBJ2-1; TRBD2, the D gene given by the table, was not confirmed from the DNA. TRBV1 is recorded as a pseudogene. This CDR3 is built from 17 residues. CDR3 sequence reads: CTSSQILAGLLDNEQFF. The CDR3 DNA follows: TGCACCAGCAGCCAAATTCTAGCGGGCTTGCTCGACAATGAGCAGTTCTTC.

A single count supports this clone. The V gene is TRBV6-1, the J gene TRBJ2-1; D uncertain. Germline CDR1 is MNHNS and CDR2 is SASEGT. Trimming cost V 5 bases and J 6 bases, with 11 bases left between them. The CDR3 has 13 residues. The CDR3 DNA reads TGTGCCAGCAGTTTCGGCCGCCCCAATGAGCAGTTCTTC. It encodes CASSFGRPNEQFF.

The CDR3: CASSSERPSSSGANVLTF. CDR3 bases: TGTGCCAGTAGTTCGGAGAGGCCCTCCTCCTCTGGGGCCAACGTCCTGACTTTC. The rearrangement links TRBV19 to TRBJ2-6; D is uncertain. Germline V gene sequence: CDR1 LNHDA, CDR2 SQIVND (reference sequence). The ends were cut back, 5 bases at V and 0 bases at J, with 17 bases in the middle. The CDR3 extends over 18 amino acids. Looking up the rest from reference TRBV19 and TRBJ2-6 gives the full variable domain: DGGITQSPKYLFRKEGQNVTLSCEQNLNHDAMYWYRQDPGQGLRLIYYSQIVNDFQKGDIAEGYSVSREKKESFPLTVTSAQKNPTAFYLCASSSERPSSSGANVLTFGAGSRLTVL.

This clone was counted a few times. The V and J genes are TRBV5-1 and TRBJ2-3; D unresolved. This CDR3 has 14 residues. Trimming removed 4 bases from V and 2 bases from J, with 11 bases in between. The germline CDR1 and CDR2 sequences are SGHRS and YFSETQ. The CDR3 region is CASSTDGTTDTQYF. The DNA for the CDR3 is TGCGCCAGCAGCACGGACGGAACCACAGATACGCAGTATTTT.

The rearrangement uses TRBV12-3 or TRBV12-4 and TRBJ2-5; 7 bases fit TRBD2. Losses at the gene ends were 5 bases for V and 4 bases for J; bases not matched to a gene: 4. CDR3 length: 13 amino acids. The CDR3 reads CASSPREGETQYF. DNA of the CDR3: TGTGCCAGCAGTCCCAGGGAGGGAGAGACCCAGTACTTC.

The genes are TRBV5-1 and TRBJ1-4; the match to TRBD1 covers 12 bases. The CDR3 loop spans 16 amino acids. V trimming: 3 bases; J trimming: 6 bases; junction bases outside the gene matches: 6. Germline assignment: CDR1 SGHRS and CDR2 YFSETQ. Written as DNA, the CDR3 is TGCGCCAGCAGCTCGGGGACAGGGGGCGCGTATGAAAAACTGTTTTTT. Its translation is CASSSGTGGAYEKLFF. The whole variable domain, filled in from reference TRBV5-1 and TRBJ1-4, reads KAGVTQTPRYLIKTRGQQVTLSCSPISGHRSVSWYQQTPGQGLQFLFEYFSETQRNKGNFPGRFSGRQFSNSRSEMNVSTLELGDSALYLCASSSGTGGAYEKLFFGSGTQLSVL.

This clone has a handful of counts. V gene TRBV2 combines with J gene TRBJ1-2; the D is unclear. CDR1 and CDR2 (germline): SNHLY, FYNNEI. The ends were cut back, 7 bases at V and 4 bases at J, with 16 bases in the middle. This CDR3 is built from 14 residues. As DNA, the CDR3 is TGTGCCAGCACGCTTACCTCAAACCCCTATGGCTACACCTTC. This encodes CASTLTSNPYGYTF. The complete variable domain, with remaining parts taken from reference TRBV2 and TRBJ1-2, reads EPEVTQTPSHQVTQMGQEVILRCVPISNHLYFYWYRQILGQKVEFLVSFYNNEISEKSEIFDDQFSVERPDGSNFTLKIRSTKLEDSAMYFCASTLTSNPYGYTFGSGTRLTVV.

This clone came up a few times. The J gene is TRBJ2-7, the V gene TRBV3-1 (or the pseudogene TRBV3-2); 7 bases match TRBD1. Germline CDR1 reads LGHDT; CDR2 reads YNNKEL (reference sequence). The ends lost 4 bases at V and 0 bases at J; junction bases unmatched: 3. CDR3 size: 14 residues. The DNA of the CDR3 is TGTGCCAGCAGCCTTTGGGACAGCTCCTACGAGCAGTACTTC. It is translated as CASSLWDSSYEQYF.

This chain joins TRBV25-1 and TRBJ1-1; D is ambiguous. CDR3 length equals 15 residues. Per the germline V gene, CDR1 is MGHDK and CDR2 is SYGVNS. Trimming took 7 bases from V and 4 from J, leaving 19 bases between them. The CDR3 bases are TGTGCCAGCACCCCAACCACCTCAATCCGCACTGAAGCTTTCTTT. Its protein is CASTPTTSIRTEAFF.

The chain carries TRBV5-4 and TRBJ2-2, with 7 bases lining up with TRBD2. The CDR3 sequence is 13 residues long. Germline CDR1 reads SGHNT; CDR2 reads YYREEE (reference sequence). V lost 10 bases and J lost 1; bases outside the gene matches: 4. CDR3 amino acids: CAGGGMNTGELFF. For the CDR3, the DNA is TGTGCCGGGGGGGGGATGAACACCGGGGAGCTGTTTTTT.

This chain links TRBV29-1 with TRBJ2-7, with D perhaps given as TRBD1 or TRBD2 (5 bases each). Trimming pared 4 bases from V and 0 bases from J, leaving 13 bases between. The CDR3 length is 14 residues. CDR1 is SQVTM and CDR2 is ANQGSEA in the germline V gene. CDR3 in amino acids: CSVGGFGDSYEQYF. As DNA, the CDR3 is TGCAGCGTTGGGGGGTTTGGCGACTCCTACGAGCAGTACTTC.

The chain links TRBV29-1 to TRBJ2-1, with 10 bases identical to TRBD1. Germline lookup yields CDR1 SQVTM and CDR2 ANQGSEA. The CDR3 runs to 16 residues. V was clipped by 5 bases and J by 7 bases; unmatched bases: 14. The CDR3 loop reads CSVPKTGTGVWNEQFF. The CDR3 bases are TGCAGCGTTCCAAAAACCGGGACAGGGGTTTGGAATGAGCAGTTCTTC.

This clone appeared a few times. The rearrangement joins TRBV9 to TRBJ1-4, with D perhaps TRBD1 (5 bases). V was pared by 2 bases and J by 6 bases, with 11 bases between. The CDR3 covers 14 residues. Germline assignment: CDR1 SGDLS and CDR2 YYNGEE. The CDR3 spells CASSVGTVDEKLFF. CDR3 in DNA: TGTGCCAGCAGCGTCGGGACTGTGGATGAAAAACTGTTTTTT.

The rearrangement uses TRBV30 and TRBJ1-1; weak D call: TRBD1 (5 bases). This CDR3 has 12 amino acids. Germline loops: CDR1 GTSNPN, CDR2 SVGIG (reference sequence). Trimming removed 5 bases from V and 11 bases from J, with 18 bases in between. The CDR3: CAWSQGNNVAFF. As DNA, the CDR3 is TGTGCCTGGTCGCAGGGAAATAATGTGGCTTTCTTT.

V and J are TRBV11-2 and TRBJ1-1; TRBD1 might be the D (5 bases). CDR1 is SGHAT, CDR2 FQNNGV, per germline. CDR3 size: 15 residues. Trimming left V 8 bases short and J 0 bases short, with 16 bases between. The DNA of the CDR3 is TGTGCCAGCTCGGTCCGACAGCGCATGAACACTGAAGCTTTCTTT. Translated: CASSVRQRMNTEAFF.

This clone appeared a few times. The rearrangement links TRBV19 to TRBJ2-5, with 9 bases aligning to TRBD1. The CDR3 is made up of 13 amino acids. CDR1 and CDR2 (germline): LNHDA, SQIVND (reference sequence). V trimming: 10 bases; J trimming: 4 bases; junction bases outside the gene matches: 7. The CDR3 bases are TGTGCCACTAGGGGGACAGGGAGAGAGACCCAGTACTTC. Amino acids: CATRGTGRETQYF.

The chain has TRBV12-3 or TRBV12-4 and TRBJ1-2; D might be TRBD1 (5 bases). Deletions cut 6 bases from V and 8 bases from J, with 16 bases between. The CDR3 has 13 amino acids. The CDR3 DNA reads as TGTGCCAGCAGGCCCGGGACCTCCGACGGCTACACCTTC. Protein: CASRPGTSDGYTF.

The chain recombines TRBV5-6 with TRBJ2-3; D is unresolved. Between the trimmed V and J ends, which lost 2 bases and 0 bases, there was a span of 4 bases. CDR1 SGHDT and CDR2 YYEEEE come from the germline V gene. CDR3 size: 13 residues. CDR3 DNA: TGTGCCAGCAGCTTTTGGAGCACAGATACGCAGTATTTT. It yields the protein CASSFWSTDTQYF.

CDR3 sequence (DNA): TGTGCCAGCAGCCCAATAATAGTGTTGAGAGGGACCCAGTACTTC. Translated: CASSPIIVLRGTQYF. The chain combines TRBV14 with TRBJ2-5; D is ambiguous. The germline V gene encodes CDR1 SGHDN and CDR2 FVKESK. The CDR3 runs 15 residues. V dropped 4 bases and J dropped 7 bases, with 19 bases sitting between them.

This chain connects TRBV3-1 (or the pseudogene TRBV3-2) to TRBJ1-2; weak D call: TRBD1 (6 bases). Trimming took off 2 bases at V and 5 bases at J, with 12 bases between the two ends. CDR1 LGHDT and CDR2 YNNKEL come from the germline V gene (reference sequence). CDR3 length equals 14 residues. The CDR3 loop reads CASSQTGTPYGYTF. The CDR3 nucleotides read TGTGCCAGCAGCCAAACAGGGACACCTTATGGCTACACCTTC.

Only one count was recorded for this clone. The CDR3 loop reads CASREGDRPHNEQFF. The CDR3 region has the DNA TGTGCCAGTAGAGAGGGGGACAGGCCCCACAATGAGCAGTTCTTC. The chain recombines TRBV19 with TRBJ2-1; 8 nucleotides agree with TRBD1. With V trimmed by 6 bases and J by 5 bases, 9 bases remained unmatched. The length of the CDR3 is 15 residues. CDR1 and CDR2 (germline): LNHDA, SQIVND (reference sequence). Full variable domain (missing parts from reference TRBV19 and TRBJ2-1): DGGITQSPKYLFRKEGQNVTLSCEQNLNHDAMYWYRQDPGQGLRLIYYSQIVNDFQKGDIAEGYSVSREKKESFPLTVTSAQKNPTAFYLCASREGDRPHNEQFFGPGTRLTVL.

The chain has TRBV9 and TRBJ1-2, with D perhaps matching TRBD1 (5 bases). Germline CDR1 and CDR2: SGDLS and YYNGEE. Trimming stripped 3 bases from V and 0 bases from J, with 15 bases between. The CDR3 totals 16 residues. CDR3 sequence reads: CASSAQFGTANYGYTF. The DNA for the CDR3 is TGTGCCAGCAGCGCACAATTCGGGACGGCTAACTATGGCTACACCTTC. The full variable domain, rest sourced from reference TRBV9 and TRBJ1-2, is DSGVTQTPKHLITATGQRVTLRCSPRSGDLSVYWYQQSLDQGLQFLIQYYNGEERAKGNILERFSAQQFPDLHSELNLSSLELGDSALYFCASSAQFGTANYGYTFGSGTRLTVV.

The chain has TRBV23-1 and TRBJ2-1; D remains unclear. TRBV23-1 is recorded as an ORF, its role being uncertain. Trimming removed 4 bases from V and 2 bases from J, with 12 bases in between. The CDR3 consists of 15 residues. The CDR3 reads CASSPRDNPYNEQFF. The CDR3 bases are TGCGCCAGCAGTCCTCGTGACAACCCCTACAATGAGCAGTTCTTC.

The J gene is TRBJ1-1, the V gene TRBV2, with D uncertain. Germline lookup yields CDR1 SNHLY and CDR2 FYNNEI. Trimming pared 3 bases from V and 5 bases from J, leaving 25 bases between. The CDR3 covers 18 residues. CDR3 amino acids: CASSDRPGVTPGGTEAFF. The CDR3 DNA is TGTGCCAGCAGTGATCGTCCGGGAGTTACGCCCGGTGGGACTGAAGCTTTCTTT.

The chain has TRBV6-4 and TRBJ1-2; 9 nucleotides align to TRBD1. Looked up from germline, CDR1 is MRHNA and CDR2 is SNTAGT. J lost 2 bases, V lost 6 bases, and 10 bases had no gene match. The CDR3 length is 16 residues. CDR3 bases: TGTGCCAGCAGGACCGGGACAGGGTCAGCCAACTATGGCTACACCTTC. Its protein is CASRTGTGSANYGYTF.

The chain combines TRBV3-1 (or the pseudogene TRBV3-2) with TRBJ2-3; possible D gene TRBD2, 7 bases. Per the germline V gene, CDR1 is LGHDT and CDR2 is YNNKEL (reference sequence). Trimming took 1 base from V and 1 from J, leaving 9 bases between them. The CDR3 runs 15 residues. CDR3 amino acids: CASSQGGGRTDTQYF. CDR3 DNA: TGTGCCAGCAGCCAAGGCGGGGGCCGCACAGATACGCAGTATTTT.

V usage is TRBV2 and J usage is TRBJ2-5, with unresolved D. V was clipped by 7 bases and J by 2 bases, with 23 bases between them. CDR3 length: 17 residues. In germline, CDR1 is SNHLY, CDR2 FYNNEI. Here the CDR3 reads CASITVDPLLPQETQYF. For the CDR3, the DNA is TGTGCCAGCATAACGGTAGACCCCCTACTGCCTCAAGAGACCCAGTACTTC.

This clone has a single count. Other DNA sequences within the sample encode an identical CDR3. This chain uses TRBV9 with TRBJ1-5, with TRBD1 as a possible D gene (5 bases). CDR1 and CDR2 from the germline V gene are SGDLS and YYNGEE. CDR3 length: 14 amino acids. The V end was cut by 2 bases, the J end by 4 bases, with 10 bases between. The CDR3 sequence is CASSVGTVNQPQHF. CDR3 nucleotides: TGTGCCAGCAGCGTCGGGACGGTAAATCAGCCCCAGCATTTT.